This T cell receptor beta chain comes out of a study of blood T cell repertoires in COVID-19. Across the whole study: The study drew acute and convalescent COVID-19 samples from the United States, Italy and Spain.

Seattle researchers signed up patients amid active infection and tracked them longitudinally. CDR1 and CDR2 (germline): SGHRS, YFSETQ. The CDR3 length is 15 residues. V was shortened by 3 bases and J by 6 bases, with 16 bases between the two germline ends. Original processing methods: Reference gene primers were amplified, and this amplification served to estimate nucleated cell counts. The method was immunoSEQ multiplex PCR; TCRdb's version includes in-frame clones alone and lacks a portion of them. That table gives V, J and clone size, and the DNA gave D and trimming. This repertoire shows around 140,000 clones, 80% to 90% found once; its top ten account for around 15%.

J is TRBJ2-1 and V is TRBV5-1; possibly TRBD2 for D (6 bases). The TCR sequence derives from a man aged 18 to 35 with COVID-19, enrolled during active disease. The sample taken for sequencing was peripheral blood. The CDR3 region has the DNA TGCGCCAGCAGCTCAAGCGGGCTGCCTTCCAATGAGCAGTTCTTC. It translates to CASSSSGLPSNEQFF.